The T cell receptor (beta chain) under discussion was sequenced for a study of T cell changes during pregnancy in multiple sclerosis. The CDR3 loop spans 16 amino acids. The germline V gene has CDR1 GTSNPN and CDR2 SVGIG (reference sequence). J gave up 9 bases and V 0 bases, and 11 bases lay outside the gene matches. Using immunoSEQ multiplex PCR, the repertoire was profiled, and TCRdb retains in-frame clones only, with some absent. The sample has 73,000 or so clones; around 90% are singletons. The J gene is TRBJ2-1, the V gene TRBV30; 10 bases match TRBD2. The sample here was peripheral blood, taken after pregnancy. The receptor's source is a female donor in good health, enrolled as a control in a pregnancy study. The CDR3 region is CAWSVFRAGGPSEQFF. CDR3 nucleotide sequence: TGTGCCTGGAGTGTATTTCGAGCGGGAGGGCCTAGTGAGCAGTTCTTC.